The 24 T cell receptor beta chains listed next were all sequenced from one sample in a study of blood T cell repertoires in COVID-19. Produced via immunoSEQ multiplex PCR; TCRdb's table is partial and in-frame only. The table shows about 90,000 clones, with around 81% occurring only once. Input material: peripheral blood. Receptors were obtained from a man aged 60-69 years with acute or convalescent COVID-19.

This chain uses TRBV29-1 with TRBJ1-2; a possible D gene is TRBD1 (5 bases). Germline lookup yields CDR1 SQVTM and CDR2 ANQGSEA. CDR3 size: 14 residues. V gave up 2 bases and J gave up 1 base, with 11 bases separating them. The chain's CDR3 is CSVELETDNYGYTF. The CDR3 DNA is TGCAGCGTTGAATTGGAGACAGATAACTATGGCTACACCTTC.

The gene calls are TRBV24-1 and TRBJ2-3; 7 bases are a match to TRBD2. The CDR3 is 13 amino acids. Germline V gene lookup returns CDR1 KGHDR and CDR2 SFDVKD. V gave up 6 bases and J gave up 5 bases; unmatched junction bases: 4. Here the CDR3 DNA reads TGTGCCACCAGTTCGGGGGGTCAAGATACGCAGTATTTT. This encodes CATSSGGQDTQYF.

This clone was counted a few times. Its ends do not fully match the called genes, so a read error is possible. CDR3: CASSSSYATGLNF. CDR3 nucleotides: TGTGCCAGCAGCTCGTCTTATGCCACGGGACTAAATTTT. V and J are TRBV5-6 and TRBJ1-5; possible D gene TRBD1, 5 bases. Germline-derived CDR1 and CDR2 are SGHDT and YYEEEE. There are 13 residues in the CDR3.

This clone has ten or more counts. The V call is TRBV6-1, the J call TRBJ1-2; no clear D gene. Trimming took off 1 base at V and 8 bases at J, with 23 bases between the two ends. CDR1 and CDR2 from the germline V gene are MNHNS and SASEGT. The CDR3 contains 17 residues. The CDR3 sequence: CASSEDGDGDYSGGYTF. Here the CDR3 DNA reads TGTGCCAGCAGTGAAGATGGAGATGGAGACTATTCGGGAGGCTACACCTTC.

The chain joins TRBV9 to TRBJ1-3; the D is unclear. CDR3 length: 15 residues. Germline V gene data show CDR1 as SGDLS and CDR2 as YYNGEE. Trimming cost V 0 bases and J 1 base, with 8 bases left between them. The chain's CDR3 is CASSVAPRSGNTIYF. CDR3 nucleotides: TGTGCCAGCAGCGTAGCTCCCAGGTCTGGAAACACCATATATTTT.

The rearrangement links TRBV18 to TRBJ1-3; D remains unclear. Deletions cut 9 bases from V and 0 bases from J, with 18 bases between. This CDR3 region has 16 residues. Germline CDR1 and CDR2: KGHSH and LQKENI. The CDR3 DNA sequence: TGTGCCAGTGAAAAGCGTCGGATAAACTCTGGAAACACCATATATTTT. Amino acids: CASEKRRINSGNTIYF.

The chain links TRBV6-5 to TRBJ1-3, with 10 bases that match TRBD1. This CDR3 has 13 residues. The trim removed 6 bases at V and 7 bases at J, leaving 3 bases unmatched. Looked up from germline, CDR1 is MNHEY and CDR2 is SVGAGI. As DNA, the CDR3 is TGTGCCAGCAGAGGACAGGGGGAGAACACCATATATTTT. Its protein is CASRGQGENTIYF.

This clone has only one observation. The chain uses TRBV28 and TRBJ2-3; TRBD2 matches 8 bases. CDR3 size: 16 residues. V shed 5 bases and J 4 bases; nucleotides not matched to a gene: 11. The germline V gene has CDR1 MDHEN and CDR2 SYDVKM. Here the CDR3 DNA reads TGTGCCAGCAGTCCCACTTGGCGGGGGGCGTCAGATACGCAGTATTTT. Amino acid sequence: CASSPTWRGASDTQYF.

V and J are TRBV9 and TRBJ1-6; possibly TRBD1 for D (5 bases). There are 13 residues in the CDR3. Deletions cut 4 bases from V and 7 bases from J, with 9 bases between. The germline gives CDR1 SGDLS, CDR2 YYNGEE. This CDR3 is CASSPDTNSPLHF. In nucleotides, the CDR3 is TGTGCCAGCAGCCCGGACACCAATTCACCCCTCCACTTT. Looking up the rest from reference TRBV9 and TRBJ1-6 gives the full variable domain: DSGVTQTPKHLITATGQRVTLRCSPRSGDLSVYWYQQSLDQGLQFLIQYYNGEERAKGNILERFSAQQFPDLHSELNLSSLELGDSALYFCASSPDTNSPLHFGNGTRLTVT.

This clone has just one count. The chain employs TRBV19 and TRBJ2-3; the match to TRBD1 covers 8 bases. The ends lost 6 bases at V and 4 bases at J; junction bases unmatched: 3. CDR3 length: 13 residues. Germline V gene data show CDR1 as LNHDA and CDR2 as SQIVND (reference sequence). The DNA for the CDR3 is TGTGCCAGTAGGACAGGGGTTTCAGATACGCAGTATTTT. Encoded protein: CASRTGVSDTQYF.

This clone was counted many times. The V gene is TRBV30, the J gene TRBJ2-5; 8 bases are shared with TRBD2. V shed 1 base, J shed 2 bases, and the junction held 6 bases outside the gene matches. This CDR3 has 15 amino acids. Germline CDR1 GTSNPN, CDR2 SVGIG (reference sequence). CDR3 DNA sequence: TGTGCCTGGAGTGCCCCCGGGGGGGGACAAGAGACCCAGTACTTC. Translated: CAWSAPGGGQETQYF.

The chain carries TRBV6-5 and TRBJ1-2; 10 bases are shared with TRBD1. The CDR3 is 15 residues long. The V gene's germline CDR1 is MNHEY and CDR2 SVGAGI. V dropped 0 bases and J dropped 6; count of bases not matched to a gene: 4. The CDR3 region has the DNA TGTGCCAGCAGTTACTCGAGGGACAGGGGCGATGGCTACACCTTC. Residues: CASSYSRDRGDGYTF.

V and J are TRBV6-5 and TRBJ1-5, with D tentatively TRBD1 (5 bases). The V end was cut by 6 bases, the J end by 5 bases, with 8 bases between. The CDR3 runs to 12 residues. CDR1 MNHEY and CDR2 SVGAGI come from the germline V gene. The CDR3 bases are TGTGCCAGCAGAACAGGAGATCAGCCCCAGCATTTT. The encoded protein is CASRTGDQPQHF.

The CDR3 is CASSEVGQGYQPQHF. Written as DNA, the CDR3 is TGTGCCAGCAGTGAAGTGGGACAGGGGTATCAGCCCCAGCATTTT. The V and J genes are TRBV2 and TRBJ1-5; 10 bases line up with TRBD1. Germline assignment: CDR1 SNHLY and CDR2 FYNNEI. This CDR3 is 15 amino acids long. J gave up 5 bases and V 1 base, and 2 bases lay outside the gene matches.

The rearrangement links TRBV18 to TRBJ1-2; D possibly corresponds to TRBD1 (6 bases). V lost 4 bases, J lost 8 bases, and 17 bases lay in between. The CDR3 contains 14 residues. Germline V gives CDR1 KGHSH, CDR2 LQKENI. DNA of the CDR3: TGTGCCAGCTCACGTAATCGGGACATGGGCGGCTACACCTTC. Amino acids: CASSRNRDMGGYTF.

This clone showed up just a few times. The chain combines TRBV15 with TRBJ1-5; D unresolved. This CDR3 has 13 amino acids. Trimming took off 2 bases at V and 7 bases at J, with 9 bases between the two ends. In germline, CDR1 is LNHNV, CDR2 YYDKDF (reference sequence). In DNA form, the CDR3 reads TGTGCCACCAGCAGAACAGACCAACAGCCCCAGCATTTT. Its protein product is CATSRTDQQPQHF.

The chain joins TRBV19 to TRBJ1-6; D is perhaps TRBD1 (6 bases). V was pared by 0 bases and J by 7 bases, with 10 bases between. Germline V gives CDR1 LNHDA, CDR2 SQIVND (reference sequence). The CDR3 has 15 amino acids. CDR3 nucleotides: TGTGCCAGTAGTATAGATGCAGGGGACAATTCACCCCTCCACTTT. Translated: CASSIDAGDNSPLHF.

This sequence joins TRBV6-5 and TRBJ1-2; D might be TRBD1 (5 bases). The germline gives CDR1 MNHEY, CDR2 SVGAGI. Trimming shortened V by 2 bases and J by 4 bases, and 14 bases separated the two germline ends. The CDR3 contains 15 residues. The CDR3 DNA is TGTGCCAGCAGTTACGGGTTGACAGCGCTCTATGGCTACACCTTC. Its translation: CASSYGLTALYGYTF.

The chain uses TRBV10-3 and TRBJ2-4; TRBD1 matches at 7 bases. The CDR3 extends over 15 amino acids. V shed 3 bases and J 3 bases; nucleotides not matched to a gene: 5. Germline V gives CDR1 ENHRY, CDR2 SYGVKD. CDR3: CAISETAGGKNIQYF. CDR3 nucleotides: TGTGCCATCAGTGAAACGGCAGGGGGCAAAAACATTCAGTACTTC.

The chain links TRBV27 to TRBJ2-7, with TRBD2 as a possible D gene (6 bases). Trimming left V 0 bases short and J 5 bases short, with 14 bases between. The germline gives CDR1 MNHEY, CDR2 SMNVEV (reference sequence). The CDR3 contains 15 residues. The CDR3 protein is CASSLSWRAGHEQYF. The CDR3 bases are TGTGCCAGCAGTTTATCGTGGAGGGCCGGCCACGAGCAGTACTTC.

V usage is TRBV29-1 and J usage is TRBJ1-1; D is ambiguous. The CDR3 runs to 13 residues. V lost 3 bases and J lost 1, with 9 bases in between. Germline V gives CDR1 SQVTM, CDR2 ANQGSEA. The CDR3, as DNA: TGCAGCGTTGAGAGGTCCGAGAACACTGAAGCTTTCTTT. Its protein is CSVERSENTEAFF.

In its sample, this clone was seen a few times. In nucleotides, the CDR3 is TGTGCCAGCAGCGCAGGGAGGCCCTACGAGCAGTACTTC. Translation gives CASSAGRPYEQYF. This rearrangement joins TRBV12-3 or TRBV12-4 to TRBJ2-7; TRBD2 is a possible D gene (6 bases). CDR3 size: 13 residues. Trimming pared 6 bases from V and 2 bases from J, leaving 11 bases between.

The V gene is TRBV4-1, the J gene TRBJ1-4, with D perhaps TRBD1 (5 bases). The V end lost 0 bases, the J end lost 7 bases, and 12 bases lay between the germline ends. Germline CDR1 is MGHRA and CDR2 is YSYEKL. This CDR3 is 15 amino acids long. CDR3 region: CASSQEGGAGEKLFF. DNA of the CDR3: TGCGCCAGCAGCCAAGAAGGCGGGGCGGGTGAAAAACTGTTTTTT.

This clone was seen a handful of times. The rearrangement joins TRBV5-6 to TRBJ2-2; 7 positions match TRBD2. Trimming removed 0 bases from V and 2 bases from J; junction bases left unmatched: 4. Germline CDR1 is SGHDT and CDR2 is YYEEEE. The CDR3 has 16 amino acids. The DNA for the CDR3 is TGTGCCAGCAGCTTGGGCTGGGGGGGTAACACCGGGGAGCTGTTTTTT. Its translation: CASSLGWGGNTGELFF.